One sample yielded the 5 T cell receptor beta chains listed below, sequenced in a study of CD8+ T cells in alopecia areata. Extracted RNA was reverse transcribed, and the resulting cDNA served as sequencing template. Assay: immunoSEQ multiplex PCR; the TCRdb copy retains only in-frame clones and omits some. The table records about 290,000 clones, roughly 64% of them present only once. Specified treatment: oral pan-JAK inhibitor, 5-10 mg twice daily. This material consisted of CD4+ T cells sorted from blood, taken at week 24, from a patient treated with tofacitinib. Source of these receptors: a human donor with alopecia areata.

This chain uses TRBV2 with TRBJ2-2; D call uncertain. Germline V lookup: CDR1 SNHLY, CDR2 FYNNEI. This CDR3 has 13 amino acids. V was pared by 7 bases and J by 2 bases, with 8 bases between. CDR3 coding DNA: TGTGCCAGCAAAGCAGAAAACACCGGGGAGCTGTTTTTT. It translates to CASKAENTGELFF. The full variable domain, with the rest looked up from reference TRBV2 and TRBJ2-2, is EPEVTQTPSHQVTQMGQEVILRCVPISNHLYFYWYRQILGQKVEFLVSFYNNEISEKSEIFDDQFSVERPDGSNFTLKIRSTKLEDSAMYFCASKAENTGELFFGEGSRLTVL.

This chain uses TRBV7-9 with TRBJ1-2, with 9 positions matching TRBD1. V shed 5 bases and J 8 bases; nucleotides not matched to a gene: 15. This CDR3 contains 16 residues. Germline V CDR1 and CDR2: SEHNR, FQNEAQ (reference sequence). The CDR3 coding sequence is TGTGCCAGCAGCCCTACCCGGGACAGGGAGACACGGGGCTACACCTTC. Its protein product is CASSPTRDRETRGYTF.

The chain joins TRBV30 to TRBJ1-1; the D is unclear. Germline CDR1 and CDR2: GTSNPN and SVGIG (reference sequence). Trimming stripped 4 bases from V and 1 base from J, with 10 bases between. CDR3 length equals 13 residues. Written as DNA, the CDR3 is TGTGCCTGGAAGAGGTCGACGAACACTGAAGCTTTCTTT. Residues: CAWKRSTNTEAFF.

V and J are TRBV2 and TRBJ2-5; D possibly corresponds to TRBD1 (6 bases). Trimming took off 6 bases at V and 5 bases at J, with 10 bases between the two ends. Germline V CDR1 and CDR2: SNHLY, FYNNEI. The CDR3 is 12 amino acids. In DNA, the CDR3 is TGTGCCAGCAGACGGCAGGGGGAGACCCAGTACTTC. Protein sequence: CASRRQGETQYF.

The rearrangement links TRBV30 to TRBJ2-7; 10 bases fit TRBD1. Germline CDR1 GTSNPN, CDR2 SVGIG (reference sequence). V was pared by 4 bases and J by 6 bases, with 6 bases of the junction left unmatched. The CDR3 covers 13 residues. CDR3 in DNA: TGTGCCTGGACAGGGACAGGGGAGGGCGAGCAGTACTTC. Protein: CAWTGTGEGEQYF.